Listed below are T cell receptor beta chains from one sample, sequenced in a study of T cell changes during pregnancy in multiple sclerosis. Generated by immunoSEQ multiplex PCR, the TCRdb table keeps only in-frame clones and is missing some. The sample lists 50,000 to 65,000 clones, 90% seen once, with approximately 2.8% in the top ten. The sample here was CD8+ T cells from peripheral blood mononuclear cells, taken before pregnancy. These receptor sequences come from a female donor with multiple sclerosis, enrolled in a pregnancy study. Both conserved end residues are part of each CDR3. D genes are given only for firm matches. For some rows the clone size is stated as once, few or many, or as a class when expanded; others skip it.

D: .
size: .
J: TRBJ1-2
V: TRBV30
CDR3: CAWSFSGGDGYTF
DNA: TGTGCCTGGAGTTTCTCCGGAGGAGATGGCTACACCTTC

D: TRBD1
size: .
J: TRBJ2-7
V: TRBV6-1
CDR3: CASSSDRAHEQYF
DNA: TGTGCCAGCTCCAGTGACAGGGCTCACGAGCAGTACTTC

D: .
size: .
J: TRBJ2-3
V: TRBV7-2
CDR3: CASSLVGTDTQYF
DNA: TGTGCCAGCAGCTTAGTCGGCACAGATACGCAGTATTTT

D: .
size: .
J: TRBJ1-1
V: TRBV2
CDR3: CASSVRDMNTEAFF
DNA: TGTGCCAGCAGTGTCAGGGACATGAACACTGAAGCTTTCTTT

D: TRBD1
size: .
J: TRBJ1-3
V: TRBV13
CDR3: CASSSGQVRNTIYF
DNA: TGTGCCAGCAGCTCTGGACAGGTTCGAAACACCATATATTTT

D: .
size: .
J: TRBJ1-2
V: TRBV7-2
CDR3: CASSLDLLLGGYGYTF
DNA: TGTGCCAGCAGCTTAGATTTATTATTGGGAGGCTATGGCTACACCTTC

D: .
size: .
J: TRBJ1-1
V: TRBV29-1
CDR3: CSVGVWRVMMNTEAFF
DNA: TGCAGCGTTGGGGTGTGGAGGGTAATGATGAACACTGAAGCTTTCTTT

D: TRBD2
size: .
J: TRBJ2-1
V: TRBV6-1
CDR3: CASSASSGGANEQFF
DNA: TGTGCCAGCAGCGCCTCCAGCGGGGGGGCCAATGAGCAGTTCTTC

D: .
size: once
J: TRBJ1-1
V: TRBV19
CDR3: CASSMGSGRDIWTEAFF
DNA: TGTGCCAGTAGTATGGGGAGTGGTCGGGACATATGGACTGAAGCTTTCTTT

D: TRBD1
size: .
J: TRBJ2-7
V: TRBV7-9
CDR3: CASSSWDRPYEQYF
DNA: TGTGCCAGCAGCTCATGGGACAGGCCCTACGAGCAGTACTTC

D: TRBD2
size: .
J: TRBJ2-7
V: TRBV7-2
CDR3: CASSFGLAGYEQYF
DNA: TGTGCCAGCAGCTTCGGACTAGCGGGGTACGAGCAGTACTTC

D: TRBD1
size: .
J: TRBJ1-4
V: TRBV7-9
CDR3: CASSGTGGVEKLFF
DNA: TGTGCCAGCAGCGGGACAGGGGGCGTCGAAAAACTGTTTTTT

D: .
size: .
J: TRBJ1-1
V: TRBV9
CDR3: CASSGTGSEAFF
DNA: TGTGCCAGCAGCGGAACAGGGTCTGAAGCTTTCTTT

D: .
size: .
J: TRBJ1-1
V: TRBV9
CDR3: CASSVGGRGSPEAFF
DNA: TGTGCCAGCAGCGTAGGAGGGCGGGGGTCCCCTGAAGCTTTCTTT

D: .
size: .
J: TRBJ1-2
V: TRBV14
CDR3: CASSQGQVAYGYTF
DNA: TGTGCCAGCAGCCAAGGACAGGTGGCCTATGGCTACACCTTC

D: TRBD2
size: once
J: TRBJ2-5
V: TRBV9
CDR3: CASSASGGARETQYF
DNA: TGTGCCAGCAGCGCTAGCGGGGGGGCCAGGGAGACCCAGTACTTC

D: TRBD1
size: .
J: TRBJ1-1
V: TRBV5-6
CDR3: CASSLRRQGTEAFF
DNA: TGTGCCAGCAGCCTTAGGAGACAGGGCACTGAAGCTTTCTTT

D: .
size: .
J: TRBJ1-1
V: TRBV4-3
CDR3: CASSQGDILDTEAFF
DNA: TGCGCCAGCAGCCAAGGCGACATACTTGATACTGAAGCTTTCTTT

D: .
size: .
J: TRBJ1-2
V: TRBV28
CDR3: CASSAGDYGYTF
DNA: TGTGCCAGCAGTGCAGGGGACTATGGCTACACCTTC

D: .
size: once
J: TRBJ1-1
V: TRBV9
CDR3: CASSPGGGNTEAFF
DNA: TGTGCCAGCAGCCCCGGCGGCGGGAACACTGAAGCTTTCTTT

D: .
size: .
J: TRBJ2-4
V: TRBV14
CDR3: CASSQDRESGVGKNIQYF
DNA: TGTGCCAGCAGCCAAGATAGGGAGTCGGGGGTAGGCAAAAACATTCAGTACTTC

D: TRBD1
size: .
J: TRBJ2-7
V: TRBV4-3
CDR3: CASSQVRGLLYEQYF
DNA: TGCGCCAGCAGCCAAGTTAGGGGGCTCTTATACGAGCAGTACTTC

D: TRBD2
size: .
J: TRBJ2-3
V: TRBV7-6
CDR3: CASRPRGGETDTQYF
DNA: TGTGCCAGCAGGCCTCGGGGGGGGGAGACAGATACGCAGTATTTT

D: .
size: .
J: TRBJ2-1
V: TRBV19
CDR3: CASSTGPNEQFF
DNA: TGTGCCAGTAGTACCGGTCCCAATGAGCAGTTCTTC

D: TRBD2
size: .
J: TRBJ2-3
V: TRBV7-6
CDR3: CASSPSGGSDTQYF
DNA: TGTGCCAGCAGCCCCAGCGGGGGGTCAGATACGCAGTATTTT

D: TRBD2
size: .
J: TRBJ2-7
V: TRBV5-1
CDR3: CASSLAGTSGGDAPEQYF
DNA: TGCGCCAGCAGCTTAGCCGGGACTAGCGGGGGGGATGCCCCCGAGCAGTACTTC

D: TRBD2
size: .
J: TRBJ2-5
V: TRBV2
CDR3: CASSEGTGGPETQYF
DNA: TGTGCCAGCAGTGAGGGAACGGGGGGGCCGGAGACCCAGTACTTC

D: TRBD1
size: .
J: TRBJ1-6
V: TRBV28
CDR3: CASSPWTGRSPLHF
DNA: TGTGCCAGCAGTCCCTGGACAGGGCGGTCACCCCTCCACTTT

D: .
size: .
J: TRBJ2-2
V: TRBV6-4
CDR3: CASSDSMTGAGELFF
DNA: TGTGCCAGCAGTGACTCGATGACGGGGGCCGGGGAGCTGTTTTTT

D: TRBD1
size: .
J: TRBJ2-7
V: TRBV4-1
CDR3: CASSQELGTGGDEQYF
DNA: TGCGCCAGCAGCCAAGAATTGGGGACAGGGGGCGACGAGCAGTACTTC

D: .
size: once
J: TRBJ2-1
V: TRBV30
CDR3: CAWNTAASYNEQFF
DNA: TGTGCCTGGAATACAGCGGCCTCCTACAATGAGCAGTTCTTC

D: TRBD1
size: .
J: TRBJ1-1
V: TRBV4-3
CDR3: CASSPTGGGTEAFF
DNA: TGCGCCAGCAGCCCTACAGGGGGAGGAACTGAAGCTTTCTTT

D: .
size: once
J: TRBJ2-7
V: TRBV19
CDR3: CASSAGLLTYEQYF
DNA: TGTGCCAGTAGTGCGGGACTGTTAACCTACGAGCAGTACTTC

D: .
size: .
J: TRBJ2-7
V: TRBV4-2
CDR3: CASSQGGLYEQYF
DNA: TGTGCCAGCAGCCAGGGGGGTCTCTACGAGCAGTACTTC

D: .
size: once
J: TRBJ2-3
V: TRBV7-3
CDR3: CASSLGRGTDTQYF
DNA: TGTGCCAGCAGCTTGGGCAGGGGCACAGATACGCAGTATTTT

D: TRBD2
size: .
J: TRBJ2-3
V: TRBV9
CDR3: CASRAPGLASDTQYF
DNA: TGTGCCAGCAGGGCCCCGGGACTAGCATCCGATACGCAGTATTTT

D: TRBD2
size: .
J: TRBJ2-7
V: TRBV2
CDR3: CASRTSGGHPYEQYF
DNA: TGTGCCAGCAGAACTAGCGGGGGGCACCCCTACGAGCAGTACTTC

D: .
size: .
J: TRBJ1-1
V: TRBV27
CDR3: CASTWGAEAFF
DNA: TGTGCCAGCACCTGGGGGGCTGAAGCTTTCTTT

D: TRBD1
size: .
J: TRBJ2-7
V: TRBV4-3
CDR3: CASSQLPGTGGESYEQYF
DNA: TGCGCCAGCAGCCAGCTTCCGGGGACAGGAGGTGAATCCTACGAGCAGTACTTC

D: .
size: .
J: TRBJ2-7
V: TRBV7-7
CDR3: CASSPGSGSGEQYF
DNA: TGTGCTAGCAGCCCCGGGTCAGGGTCAGGGGAGCAGTACTTC

D: TRBD1
size: .
J: TRBJ1-1
V: TRBV4-1
CDR3: CASRGQGALTEAFF
DNA: TGCGCCAGCAGGGGCCAGGGGGCTCTTACCGAAGCTTTCTTT

D: TRBD2
size: once
J: TRBJ2-1
V: TRBV11-1
CDR3: CASSPLALAGAPDNEQFF
DNA: TGTGCCAGCAGCCCTTTAGCCCTAGCGGGGGCCCCCGACAATGAGCAGTTCTTC

D: TRBD2
size: .
J: TRBJ2-5
V: TRBV6-5
CDR3: CASSSAWTSGDETQYF
DNA: TGTGCCAGCAGTTCTGCCTGGACTAGCGGGGACGAGACCCAGTACTTC